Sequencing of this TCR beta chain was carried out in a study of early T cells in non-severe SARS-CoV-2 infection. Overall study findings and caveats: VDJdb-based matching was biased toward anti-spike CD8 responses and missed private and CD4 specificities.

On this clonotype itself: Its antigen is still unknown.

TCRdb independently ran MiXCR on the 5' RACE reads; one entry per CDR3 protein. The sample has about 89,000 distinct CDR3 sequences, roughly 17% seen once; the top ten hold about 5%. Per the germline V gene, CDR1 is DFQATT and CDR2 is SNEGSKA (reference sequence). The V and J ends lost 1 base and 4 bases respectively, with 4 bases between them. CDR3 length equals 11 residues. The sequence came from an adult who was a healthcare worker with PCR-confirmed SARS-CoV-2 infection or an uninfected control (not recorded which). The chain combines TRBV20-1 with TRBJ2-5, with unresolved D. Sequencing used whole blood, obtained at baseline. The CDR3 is CSARVSETQYF. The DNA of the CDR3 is TGCAGTGCTAGAGTCTCAGAGACCCAGTACTTC.